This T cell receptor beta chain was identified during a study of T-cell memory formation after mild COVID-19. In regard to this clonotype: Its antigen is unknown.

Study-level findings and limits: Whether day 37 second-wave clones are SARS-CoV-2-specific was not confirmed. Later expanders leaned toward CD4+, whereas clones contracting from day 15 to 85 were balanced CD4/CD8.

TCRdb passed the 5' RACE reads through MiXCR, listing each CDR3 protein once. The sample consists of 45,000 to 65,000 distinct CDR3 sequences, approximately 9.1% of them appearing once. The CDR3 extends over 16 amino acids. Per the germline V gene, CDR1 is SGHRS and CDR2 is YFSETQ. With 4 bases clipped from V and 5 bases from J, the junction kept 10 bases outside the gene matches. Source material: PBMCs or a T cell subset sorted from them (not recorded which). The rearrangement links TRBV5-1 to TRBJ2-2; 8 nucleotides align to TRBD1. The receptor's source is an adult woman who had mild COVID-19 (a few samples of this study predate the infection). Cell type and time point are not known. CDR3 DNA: TGCGCCAGCAGCCCTCGCGGGCAGGGGGCGACCGGGGAGCTGTTTTTT. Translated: CASSPRGQGATGELFF.